This T cell receptor beta chain came from a study of blood T cell repertoires in COVID-19. About the study: From the United States, Italy and Spain came samples of acute and convalescent COVID-19. The analysed material was cDNA or gDNA that came from T cells, B-cell-depleted T cells, or PBMCs.

The protocol was immunoSEQ multiplex PCR, while the TCRdb copy is restricted to in-frame clones and leaves out a portion. Of some 250,000 clones listed, over 75% are singletons. This sequence originates from a woman aged 80 or older with acute or convalescent COVID-19. The sequencing input was peripheral blood.

The CDR3 here is CASSTSGLTGYTF. Here the CDR3 DNA reads TGTGCCAGTAGTACCTCGGGACTGACTGGCTACACCTTC. This chain connects TRBV19 to TRBJ1-2; TRBD1 might be the D (5 bases). The V end was cut by 4 bases, the J end by 7 bases, with 13 bases between. This CDR3 is 13 amino acids long. Germline loops: CDR1 LNHDA, CDR2 SQIVND (reference sequence).